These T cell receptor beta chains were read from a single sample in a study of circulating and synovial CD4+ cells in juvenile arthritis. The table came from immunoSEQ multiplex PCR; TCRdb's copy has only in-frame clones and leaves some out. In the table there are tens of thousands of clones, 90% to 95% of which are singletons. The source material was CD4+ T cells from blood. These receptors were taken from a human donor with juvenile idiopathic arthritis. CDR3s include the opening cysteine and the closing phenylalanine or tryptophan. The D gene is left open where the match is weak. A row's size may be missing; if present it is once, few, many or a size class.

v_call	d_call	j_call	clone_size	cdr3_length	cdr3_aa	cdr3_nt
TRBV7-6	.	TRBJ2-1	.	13	CASSRVQGGEQFF	TGTGCCAGCAGCCGTGTCCAGGGGGGCGAGCAGTTCTTC
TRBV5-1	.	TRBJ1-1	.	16	CASSLKPGMGRDEAFF	TGCGCCAGCAGCTTAAAGCCCGGGATGGGTCGGGATGAAGCTTTCTTT
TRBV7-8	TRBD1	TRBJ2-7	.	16	CASAHRWTGGSYEQYF	TGTGCCAGCGCTCACCGGTGGACAGGGGGGTCCTACGAGCAGTACTTC
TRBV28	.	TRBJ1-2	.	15	CASSTGAPGVYGYTF	TGTGCCAGCAGTACAGGTGCGCCGGGGGTGTATGGCTACACCTTC
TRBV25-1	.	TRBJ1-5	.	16	CASSEEGGERNQPQHF	TGTGCCAGCAGTGAAGAGGGTGGAGAGCGCAATCAGCCCCAGCATTTT
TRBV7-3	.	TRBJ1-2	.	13	CASSQDQGSGYTF	TGTGCCAGCAGCCAGGACCAGGGTAGTGGCTACACCTTC
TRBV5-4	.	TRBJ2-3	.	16	CASSLEVAPPGDTQYF	TGTGCCAGCAGCTTGGAAGTGGCTCCGCCGGGAGATACGCAGTATTTT
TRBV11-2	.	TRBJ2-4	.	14	CASSSDTGGNIQYF	TGTGCCAGCAGCTCAGACACCGGGGGAAACATTCAGTACTTC
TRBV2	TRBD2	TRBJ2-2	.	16	CASRTGTSELTGELFF	TGTGCCAGCAGGACGGGGACTAGCGAACTCACCGGGGAGCTGTTTTTT
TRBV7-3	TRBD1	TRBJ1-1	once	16	CASSSSGRQGATEAFF	TGTGCCAGCAGCTCCTCGGGGCGTCAGGGGGCTACTGAAGCTTTCTTT
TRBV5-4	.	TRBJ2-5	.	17	CASSLVGAGVYQETQYF	TGTGCCAGCAGCTTGGTGGGGGCGGGGGTGTATCAAGAGACCCAGTACTTC
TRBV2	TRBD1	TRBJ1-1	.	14	CASTLGQGNTEAFF	TGTGCCAGCACCCTGGGACAGGGGAACACTGAAGCTTTCTTT
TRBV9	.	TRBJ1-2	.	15	CASSVQVIGDYGYTF	TGTGCCAGCAGCGTACAGGTGATAGGGGATTATGGCTACACCTTC
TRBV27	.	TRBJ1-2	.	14	CASSFGQFNYGYTF	TGTGCCAGCAGTTTTGGCCAGTTTAACTATGGCTACACCTTC
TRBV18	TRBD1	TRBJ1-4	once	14	CASSPGQGLERVFF	TGTGCCAGCTCACCGGGACAGGGTTTGGAAAGGGTGTTTTTT
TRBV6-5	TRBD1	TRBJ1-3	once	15	CASSTGQGKGNTIYF	TGTGCCAGCAGTACAGGACAGGGGAAAGGAAACACCATATATTTT
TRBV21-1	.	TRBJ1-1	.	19	CASSKAPLKGHRGNTEAFF	TGTGCCAGCAGCAAAGCTCCTCTAAAGGGACACAGGGGTAACACTGAAGCTTTCTTT
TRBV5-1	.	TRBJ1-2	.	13	CASSFQGNYGYTF	TGCGCCAGCAGCTTCCAGGGTAACTATGGCTACACCTTC
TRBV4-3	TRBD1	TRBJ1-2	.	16	CASSQDTLGTGSGYTF	TGCGCCAGCAGCCAAGATACTTTAGGGACAGGGAGCGGCTACACCTTC
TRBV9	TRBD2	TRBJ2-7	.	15	CASSVAGTRHNEQYF	TGTGCCAGCAGCGTAGCTGGGACTAGGCATAACGAGCAGTACTTC
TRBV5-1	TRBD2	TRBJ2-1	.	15	CASSSWTSGDNEQFF	TGCGCCAGCAGCTCCTGGACTAGCGGGGACAATGAGCAGTTCTTC
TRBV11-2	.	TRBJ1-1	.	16	CASSLALGRPNTEAFF	TGTGCCAGCAGCTTAGCACTGGGGCGGCCGAACACTGAAGCTTTCTTT
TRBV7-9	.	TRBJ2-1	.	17	CASSTRTRVGVYNEQFF	TGTGCCAGCAGCACGCGGACACGGGTTGGTGTGTACAATGAGCAGTTCTTC
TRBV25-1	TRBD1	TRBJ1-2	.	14	CASSGGQSGYGYTF	TGTGCCAGCAGTGGGGGACAGTCTGGCTATGGCTACACCTTC
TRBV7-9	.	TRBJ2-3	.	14	CASSLGPGRDTQYF	TGTGCCAGCAGCTTAGGGCCTGGTCGAGATACGCAGTATTTT
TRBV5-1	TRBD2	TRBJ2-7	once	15	CASRPSLAGAYEQYF	TGCGCCAGCAGGCCGTCACTAGCGGGGGCCTACGAGCAGTACTTC
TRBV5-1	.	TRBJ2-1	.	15	CASSLGGPGNNEQFF	TGCGCCAGCAGCTTGGGGGGGCCAGGGAACAATGAGCAGTTCTTC
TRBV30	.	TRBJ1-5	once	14	CAWTPDSYDQPQHF	TGTGCCTGGACCCCTGACAGTTACGATCAGCCCCAGCATTTT
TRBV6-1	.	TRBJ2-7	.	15	CASKENGVRTYEQYF	TGTGCCAGCAAGGAGAACGGGGTAAGGACCTACGAGCAGTACTTC
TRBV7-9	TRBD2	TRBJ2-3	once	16	CASSFALAGGRDTQYF	TGTGCCAGCAGCTTCGCTCTAGCGGGGGGCCGGGATACGCAGTATTTT
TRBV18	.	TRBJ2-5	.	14	CASSPLLGDETQYF	TGTGCCAGCTCACCACTCCTGGGCGATGAGACCCAGTACTTC
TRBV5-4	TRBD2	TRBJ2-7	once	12	CASSLGEGEQYF	TGTGCCAGCAGCTTGGGGGAGGGCGAGCAGTACTTC
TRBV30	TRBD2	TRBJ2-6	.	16	CAFERGAVSGANVLTF	TGTGCCTTTGAGCGGGGGGCGGTGTCTGGGGCCAACGTCCTGACTTTC
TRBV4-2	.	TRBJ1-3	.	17	CASSQERFGTVGNTIYF	TGTGCCAGCAGCCAAGAAAGGTTCGGGACTGTCGGAAACACCATATATTTT
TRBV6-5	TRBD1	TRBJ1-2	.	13	CASSFGQGTGYTF	TGTGCCAGCAGTTTCGGACAGGGTACGGGCTACACCTTC
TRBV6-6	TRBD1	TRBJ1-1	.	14	CASSPGGQGTEAFF	TGTGCCAGCAGTCCCGGGGGACAGGGCACTGAAGCTTTCTTT
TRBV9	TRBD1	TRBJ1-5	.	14	CASSLGQVQGPQHF	TGTGCCAGCAGCCTGGGACAGGTCCAGGGACCCCAGCATTTT
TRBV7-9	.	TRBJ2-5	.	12	CASSLTLETQYF	TGTGCCAGCAGCCTAACCCTAGAGACCCAGTACTTC
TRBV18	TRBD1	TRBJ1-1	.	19	CASSLKGAEGAFMNTEAFF	TGTGCCAGCTCACTTAAGGGTGCGGAGGGGGCGTTTATGAACACTGAAGCTTTCTTT
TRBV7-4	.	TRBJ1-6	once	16	CASSLEADRNNSPLHF	TGTGCCAGCAGCTTAGAGGCCGACAGAAATAATTCACCCCTCCACTTT
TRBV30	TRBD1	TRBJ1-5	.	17	CAWGKTGGSFGNQPQHF	TGTGCCTGGGGCAAGACAGGGGGCAGTTTTGGCAATCAGCCCCAGCATTTT
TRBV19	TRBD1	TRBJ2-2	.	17	CASTRGLQGVNTGELFF	TGTGCCAGTACTCGAGGGTTACAGGGGGTGAACACCGGGGAGCTGTTTTTT
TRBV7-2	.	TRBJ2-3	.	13	CASSLANTDTQYF	TGTGCCAGCAGCTTAGCCAACACAGATACGCAGTATTTT
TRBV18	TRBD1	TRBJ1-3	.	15	CASSRDRVSGNTIYF	TGTGCCAGCTCACGAGACAGGGTCTCTGGAAACACCATATATTTT
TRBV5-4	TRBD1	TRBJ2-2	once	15	CASSLGTGGPGELFF	TGTGCCAGCAGCTTGGGGACAGGGGGCCCCGGGGAGCTGTTTTTT
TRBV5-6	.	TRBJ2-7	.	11	CASSLGYEQYF	TGTGCCAGCAGCCTAGGCTACGAGCAGTACTTC